The T cell receptor beta chain under discussion was sequenced for a study of blood T cell repertoires in COVID-19. For the study at large: The study drew acute and convalescent COVID-19 samples from the United States, Italy and Spain. Sample material is recorded as cDNA or gDNA derived from T cells, B-cell-depleted T cells, or PBMCs.

In the source study's methods: Cell counts per sample came from amplifying reference gene primers. Clones were sequenced by immunoSEQ multiplex PCR, and TCRdb holds only the in-frame ones, with some missing. V, J and clone size reflect that table, while D and trimming were determined from the DNA. The table records over 65,000 clones, 75% to 90% of them present only once. Between the trimmed V and J ends, which lost 4 bases and 2 bases, there was a span of 13 bases. CDR1 is SGDLS and CDR2 is YYNGEE in the germline V gene. The CDR3 has 15 amino acids. The TCR was taken from a human donor in a cohort sampled during active COVID-19. Source material: peripheral blood. The chain links TRBV9 to TRBJ1-5; possibly TRBD1 for D (5 bases). The CDR3 loop reads CASSPSGGGNQPQHF. Here the CDR3 DNA reads TGTGCCAGCAGCCCGTCCGGAGGGGGCAATCAGCCCCAGCATTTT.